This T cell receptor beta chain derives from a study of CD8 T cells in Susac syndrome. The CDR3 sequence is 14 residues long. CDR1 is SGHDT and CDR2 is YYEEEE in the germline V gene. Between the trimmed V and J ends, which lost 0 bases and 6 bases, there was a span of 11 bases. A quantity of roughly 0.5 to 1 ug RNA underwent reverse transcription using random hexamers. A multiplex approach, immunoSEQ multiplex PCR, amplified TCR beta CDR3 across 54 Vbeta and 13 Jbeta. A single record per CDR3 protein comes from TCRdb applying MiXCR to the immunoSEQ multiplex PCR reads. The sample contains under 200,000 distinct CDR3 sequences, 85% to 95% of which appear only once.

The source material was CD8+ T cells from PBMCs. This receptor was taken from a human donor with multiple sclerosis. The gene calls are TRBV5-6 and TRBJ2-3; unclear D gene. The CDR3 DNA is TGTGCCAGCAGCTTGGTAGTTATTGGGGATACGCAGTATTTT. Translating it yields CASSLVVIGDTQYF.